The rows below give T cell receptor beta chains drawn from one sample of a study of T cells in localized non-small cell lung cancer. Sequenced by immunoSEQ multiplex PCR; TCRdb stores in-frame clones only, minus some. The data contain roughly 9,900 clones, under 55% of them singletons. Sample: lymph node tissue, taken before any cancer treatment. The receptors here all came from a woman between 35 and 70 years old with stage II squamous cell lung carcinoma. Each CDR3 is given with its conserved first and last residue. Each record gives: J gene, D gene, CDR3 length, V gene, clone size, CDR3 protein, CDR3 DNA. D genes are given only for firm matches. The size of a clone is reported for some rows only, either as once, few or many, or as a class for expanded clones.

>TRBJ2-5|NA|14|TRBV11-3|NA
CASSLGGMQETQYF
TGTGCCAGCAGCCTAGGGGGGATGCAAGAGACCCAGTACTTC
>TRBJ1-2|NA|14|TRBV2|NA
CARGGNIQGGGYTF
TGTGCCAGAGGGGGAAATATTCAGGGTGGCGGCTACACCTTC
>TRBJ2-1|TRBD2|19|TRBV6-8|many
CASSTTSGRALSSYNEQFF
TGTGCCAGCAGTACGACTAGCGGGAGGGCCCTATCCTCCTACAATGAGCAGTTCTTC
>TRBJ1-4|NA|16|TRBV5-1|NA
CASSNEQGVQKEKLFF
TGCGCCAGCAGCAATGAACAGGGAGTTCAAAAGGAAAAACTGTTTTTT
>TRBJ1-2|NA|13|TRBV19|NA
CASSIESGYGYTF
TGTGCCAGTAGTATAGAAAGTGGCTATGGCTACACCTTC
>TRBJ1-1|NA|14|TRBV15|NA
CATSRERTFPEAFF
TGTGCCACCAGCAGAGAAAGGACCTTCCCTGAAGCTTTCTTT
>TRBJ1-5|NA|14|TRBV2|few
CASSEGGGYQPQHF
TGTGCCAGCAGTGAGGGTGGGGGCTATCAGCCCCAGCATTTT
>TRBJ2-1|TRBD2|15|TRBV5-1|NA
CASSQLAGGRSEQFF
TGCGCCAGCAGCCAACTAGCGGGGGGGCGGAGTGAGCAGTTCTTC
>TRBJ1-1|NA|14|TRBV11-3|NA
CASSLFRGNTEAFF
TGTGCCAGCAGCTTGTTTCGGGGGAACACTGAAGCTTTCTTT
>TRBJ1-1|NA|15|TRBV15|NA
CATSRDRQGNTEAFF
TGTGCCACCAGCAGAGATCGCCAGGGGAACACTGAAGCTTTCTTT
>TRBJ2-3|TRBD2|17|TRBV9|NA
CASSHFGGRVSGDTQYF
TGTGCCAGCAGCCATTTCGGCGGGAGGGTTTCGGGTGATACGCAGTATTTT
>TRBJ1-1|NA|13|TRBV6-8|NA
CASAKRENTEAFF
TGTGCCAGCGCTAAGAGGGAGAACACTGAAGCTTTCTTT
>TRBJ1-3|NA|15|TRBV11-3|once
CASSRGLGSGNTIYF
TGTGCCAGCAGCCGTGGTTTGGGCTCTGGAAACACCATATATTTT
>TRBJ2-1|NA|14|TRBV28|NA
CASSFSSSYNEQFF
TGTGCCAGCAGTTTTTCGAGCTCCTACAATGAGCAGTTCTTC
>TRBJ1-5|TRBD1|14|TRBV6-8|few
CASNPGQGNQPQHF
TGTGCCAGCAATCCGGGACAGGGCAATCAGCCCCAGCATTTT
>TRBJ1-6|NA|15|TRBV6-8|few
CASSYATGAGSPLHF
TGTGCCAGCAGTTACGCCACTGGGGCGGGTTCACCCCTCCACTTT
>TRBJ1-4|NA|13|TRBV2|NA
CAVERGFNEKLFF
TGTGCCGTGGAAAGAGGATTTAATGAAAAACTGTTTTTT
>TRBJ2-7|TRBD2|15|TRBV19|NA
CASTPSGGYYYEQYF
TGTGCCAGTACCCCCTCGGGGGGATACTACTACGAGCAGTACTTC
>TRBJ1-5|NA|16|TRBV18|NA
CASSATSGMSSQPQHF
TGTGCCAGCTCGGCTACCTCAGGGATGTCGTCTCAGCCCCAGCATTTT
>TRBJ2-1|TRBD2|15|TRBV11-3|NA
CASAPNGGRANEQFF
TGTGCCAGCGCCCCAAATGGCGGGAGGGCAAATGAGCAGTTCTTC
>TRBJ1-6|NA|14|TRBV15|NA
CATNSGQWGSPLHF
TGTGCCACCAACTCGGGGCAATGGGGTTCACCCCTCCACTTT
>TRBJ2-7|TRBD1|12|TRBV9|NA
CASMGQPYEQYF
TGTGCCAGCATGGGACAGCCCTACGAGCAGTACTTC
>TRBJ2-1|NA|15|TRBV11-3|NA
CASSLSGLASNEQFF
TGTGCCAGCAGCTTATCCGGTCTAGCCAGCAATGAGCAGTTCTTC
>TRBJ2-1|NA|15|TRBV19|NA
CASSMASASYNEQFF
TGTGCCAGTAGTATGGCTAGCGCCTCCTACAATGAGCAGTTCTTC
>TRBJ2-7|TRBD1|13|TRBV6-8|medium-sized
CASTGTGLNEQYF
TGTGCCAGCACCGGGACAGGACTAAACGAGCAGTACTTC
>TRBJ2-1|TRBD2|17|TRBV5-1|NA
CASSLKLAASSYNEQFF
TGCGCCAGCAGCTTAAAACTAGCGGCCAGCTCCTACAATGAGCAGTTCTTC
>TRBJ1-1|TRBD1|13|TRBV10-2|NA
CASSELDRGEAFF
TGCGCCAGCAGTGAGCTCGACAGGGGGGAAGCTTTCTTT